The sequence of this TCR beta chain was determined in a study of beta chain features in type 1 diabetes (dated by TCRdb to about 2018). Broadly, across the study: Mean age, gender distribution, total cell number and subset yield did not differ between patients and healthy donors. A total of some 100,000,000 sorted cells were examined across all samples, and a strong correlation was observed between cell number per subset and RNA yield. The study compared TCRB repertoires of sorted circulating CD4+ T cell subsets between recently diagnosed type 1 diabetes patients and matched healthy donors. Naive and central memory subsets were obtained from all 30 or so donors, but regulatory and stem cell-like memory subsets were isolated from only 8 patients and roughly eight healthy donors. On the study overall, not on this receptor specifically: Naive, central memory and regulatory TCRB repertoires appeared to be more similar among patients than among healthy donors. Because cDNA was sequenced instead of genomic DNA, activated cells with high expression could be over-represented, although the groups did not differ in activation or CD3 levels. Only small numbers of individuals were included in the HLA sub-analyses, which left unresolved whether HLA type had any influence on TCRB rearrangement. Type 1 diabetes patients showed a moderate but significant shortening of TCRB CDR3 length in all four CD4+ subsets. Shorter templates might be favored by PCR, yet because patient and control samples were amplified and corrected together, any such skew would affect both groups equally. Fewer insertions and more nucleotide deletions at VDJ recombination sites were observed in patients with type 1 diabetes, implying thymic rearrangement abnormalities.

The entire amount of isolated RNA was reverse transcribed using the High Capacity cDNA Reverse Transcription Kit, so the sequenced TCRB transcripts were expressed ones. Deep immunoSEQ sequencing was applied to naive, central memory and regulatory T cell samples, giving an average of roughly 3.5 million total reads per sample. After sorted cells were lysed in RLT buffer, RNA was extracted with DNase-treated RNeasy Micro or Mini kits, with the choice depending on cell number. Each cell subset was processed separately to prevent cross-contamination, with patient and healthy donor samples processed together. The immunoSEQ multiplex PCR was used to amplify TCRB sequences from cDNA, generating 87-bp fragments that spanned the CDR3 region. The amplicons were sequenced using the Illumina HiSeq platform. Processing in the source paper ran as follows. Synthetic template baselines were used to correct PCR bias computationally, reads within Hamming distance 2 were collapsed together, and singletons that could not be merged were discarded. By aligning reads against IMGT, V, D and J genes, CDR3 length, and insertions or deletions at six rearrangement sites were assigned. Within each subset, clonotype counts were normalized to the number of sorted cells before true diversity and Gini coefficients were calculated with the tcR R package. The overlap coefficient, calculated on TCRB nucleotide sequences, was used to quantify repertoire sharing. TCRdb carries this immuneACCESS record with in-frame sequences only. Its versions omit some clonotypes, under half of them owing to an unresolved V gene in the studies checked, with the rest unexplained. V and J calls plus clone size are reproduced from that table; the DNA served to infer D and trimming. The sample table records roughly 300,000 clones; about 15% of these occur just once. Jointly, the top ten make up around 7% of the sample.

The junction shows trimming of 0 bases on V and 3 bases on J, and the gene matches do not reach 5 bases of it. The germline V gene encodes CDR1 SGDLS and CDR2 YYNGEE. Including cysteine and phenylalanine, the CDR3 has 15 amino acids. Only the CDR3 DNA stays, 45 bases, in frame from base 1. Each donor gave one peripheral blood draw, roughly 120 mL on average, collected into heparinised tubes. Using a panel that included CD45RO, CCR7, CD25, CD127, CD95 and CD27, naive, central memory, regulatory and stem cell-like memory CD4+ T cells were sorted on a BD FACSAria II. A purity above 95% was achieved for all sorted populations. Right away, PBMCs were isolated by Lymphoprep density gradient centrifugation and were stained directly, with no culture step. To minimize batch effects, samples were stained and sorted in pairs, one healthy donor with one patient per experiment. Only a few counts were recorded for this clone. No cognate antigen has been identified for it. Base qualities are not provided; no much larger clone lies one nucleotide away.

This chain is built from TRBV9 and TRBJ1-2; 7 bases in the junction line up with TRBD1. Sequencing was performed on central memory CD4+ T cells from blood. The TCR was taken from a man between 25 and 39 years old in good health. The nucleotide sequence reads TGTGCCAGCAGCGTAGAACCCGGGACAGACTATGGCTACACCTTC. The encoded protein is CASSVEPGTDYGYTF. Outside the CDR3, residues come from the reference TRBV9 and TRBJ1-2 proteins, so the full variable domain is: DSGVTQTPKHLITATGQRVTLRCSPRSGDLSVYWYQQSLDQGLQFLIQYYNGEERAKGNILERFSAQQFPDLHSELNLSSLELGDSALYFCASSVEPGTDYGYTFGSGTRLTVV.